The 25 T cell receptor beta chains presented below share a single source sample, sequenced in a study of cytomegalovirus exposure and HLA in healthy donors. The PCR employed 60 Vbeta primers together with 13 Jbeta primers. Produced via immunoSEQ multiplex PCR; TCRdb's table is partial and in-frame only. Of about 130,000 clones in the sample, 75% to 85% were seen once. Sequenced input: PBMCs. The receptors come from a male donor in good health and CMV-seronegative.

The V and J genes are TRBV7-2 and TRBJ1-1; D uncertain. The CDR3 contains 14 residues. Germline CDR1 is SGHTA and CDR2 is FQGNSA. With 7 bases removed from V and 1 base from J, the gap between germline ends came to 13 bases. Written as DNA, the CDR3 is TGTGCCAGCACCATATCAGGTCGGAACACTGAAGCTTTCTTT. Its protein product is CASTISGRNTEAFF.

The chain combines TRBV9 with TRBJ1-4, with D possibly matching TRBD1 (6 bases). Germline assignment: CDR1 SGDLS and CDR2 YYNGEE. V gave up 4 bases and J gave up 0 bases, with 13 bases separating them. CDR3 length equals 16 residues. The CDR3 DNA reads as TGTGCCAGCAGCCCGAGAACAGGGCCAACTAATGAAAAACTGTTTTTT. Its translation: CASSPRTGPTNEKLFF. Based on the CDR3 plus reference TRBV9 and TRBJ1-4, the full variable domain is DSGVTQTPKHLITATGQRVTLRCSPRSGDLSVYWYQQSLDQGLQFLIQYYNGEERAKGNILERFSAQQFPDLHSELNLSSLELGDSALYFCASSPRTGPTNEKLFFGSGTQLSVL.

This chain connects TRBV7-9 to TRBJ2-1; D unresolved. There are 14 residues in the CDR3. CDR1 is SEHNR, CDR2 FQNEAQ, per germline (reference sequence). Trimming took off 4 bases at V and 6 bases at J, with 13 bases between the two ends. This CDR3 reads CASSSALWSNEQFF. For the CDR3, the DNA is TGTGCCAGCAGCTCCGCCCTTTGGAGCAATGAGCAGTTCTTC.

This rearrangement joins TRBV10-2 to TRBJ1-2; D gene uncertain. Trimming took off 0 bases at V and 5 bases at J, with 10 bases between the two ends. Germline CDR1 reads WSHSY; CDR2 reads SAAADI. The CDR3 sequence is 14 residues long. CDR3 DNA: TGCGCCAGCAGTGAGTCGAGGGAAGGGTATGGCTACACCTTC. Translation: CASSESREGYGYTF.

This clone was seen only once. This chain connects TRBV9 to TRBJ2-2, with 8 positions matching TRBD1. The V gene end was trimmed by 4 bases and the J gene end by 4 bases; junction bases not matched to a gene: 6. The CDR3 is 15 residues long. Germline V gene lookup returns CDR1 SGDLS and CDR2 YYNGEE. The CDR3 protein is CASSIGQGFTGELFF. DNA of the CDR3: TGTGCCAGCAGCATAGGACAGGGATTCACCGGGGAGCTGTTTTTT.

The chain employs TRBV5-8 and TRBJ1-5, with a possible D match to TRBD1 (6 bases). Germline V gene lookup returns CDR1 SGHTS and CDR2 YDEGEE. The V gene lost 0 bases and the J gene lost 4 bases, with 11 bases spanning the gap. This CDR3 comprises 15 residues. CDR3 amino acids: CASSLGGTLNQPQHF. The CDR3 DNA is TGTGCCAGCAGCTTGGGAGGGACATTAAATCAGCCCCAGCATTTT.

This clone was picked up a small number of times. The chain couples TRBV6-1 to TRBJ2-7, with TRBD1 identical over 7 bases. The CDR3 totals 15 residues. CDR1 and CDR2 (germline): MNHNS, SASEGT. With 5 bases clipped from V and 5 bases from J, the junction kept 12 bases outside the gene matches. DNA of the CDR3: TGTGCCAGCAGTCGAGAGGGGGCGAATCCCCACGAGCAGTACTTC. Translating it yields CASSREGANPHEQYF.

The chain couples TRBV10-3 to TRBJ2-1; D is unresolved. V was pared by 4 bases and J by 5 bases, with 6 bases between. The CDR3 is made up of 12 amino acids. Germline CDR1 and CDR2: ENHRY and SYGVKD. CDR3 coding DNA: TGTGCCATCAGTGGAGTTAACAATGAGCAGTTCTTC. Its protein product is CAISGVNNEQFF.

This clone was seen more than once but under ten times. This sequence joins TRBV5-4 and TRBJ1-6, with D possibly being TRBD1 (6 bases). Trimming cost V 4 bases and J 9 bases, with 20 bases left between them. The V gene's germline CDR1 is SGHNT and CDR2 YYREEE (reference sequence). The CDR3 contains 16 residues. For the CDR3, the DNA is TGTGCCAGCAGCACAGGATCTGGTTCAGGGGTTTCACCCCTCCACTTT. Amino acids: CASSTGSGSGVSPLHF.

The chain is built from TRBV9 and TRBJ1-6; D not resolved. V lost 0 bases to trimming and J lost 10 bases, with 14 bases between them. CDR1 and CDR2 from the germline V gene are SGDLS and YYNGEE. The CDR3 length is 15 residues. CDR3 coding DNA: TGTGCCAGCAGCGTAGGAGGAGGGTCAGGATCACCCCTCCACTTT. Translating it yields CASSVGGGSGSPLHF.

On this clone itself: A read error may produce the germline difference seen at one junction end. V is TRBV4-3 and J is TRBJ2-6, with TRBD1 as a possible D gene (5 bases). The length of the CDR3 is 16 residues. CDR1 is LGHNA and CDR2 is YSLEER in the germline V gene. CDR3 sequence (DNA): TGCGCCAGCAGCCAACGGCCGGTCTCTGGGGCCAACGGCCTGACTTTC. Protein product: CASSQRPVSGANGLTF.

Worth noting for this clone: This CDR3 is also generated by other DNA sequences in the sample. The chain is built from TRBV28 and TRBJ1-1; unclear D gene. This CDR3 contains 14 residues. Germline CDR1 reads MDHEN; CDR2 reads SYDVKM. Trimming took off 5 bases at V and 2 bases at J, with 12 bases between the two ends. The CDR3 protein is CASSLLGFNTEAFF. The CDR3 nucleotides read TGTGCCAGCAGTCTTCTAGGTTTCAACACTGAAGCTTTCTTT.

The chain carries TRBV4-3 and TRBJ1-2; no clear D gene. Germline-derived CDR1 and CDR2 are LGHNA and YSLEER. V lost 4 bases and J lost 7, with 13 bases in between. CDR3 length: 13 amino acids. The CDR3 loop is CASSPRFPSGYTF. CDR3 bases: TGCGCCAGCAGCCCCAGGTTCCCAAGTGGCTACACCTTC.

For the CDR3, the DNA is TGTGCCTGGAACGCAGGGGGCTACGAGCAGTACTTC. As protein: CAWNAGGYEQYF. This chain links TRBV30 with TRBJ2-7; 7 bases map to TRBD1. V was pared by 4 bases and J by 3 bases, with 3 bases of the junction left unmatched. This CDR3 region has 12 residues. Germline V gene sequence: CDR1 GTSNPN, CDR2 SVGIG (reference sequence). Looking up the rest from reference TRBV30 and TRBJ2-7 gives the full variable domain: SQTIHQWPATLVQPVGSPLSLECTVEGTSNPNLYWYRQAAGRGLQLLFYSVGIGQISSEVPQNLSASRPQDRQFILSSKKLLLSDSGFYLCAWNAGGYEQYFGPGTRLTVT.

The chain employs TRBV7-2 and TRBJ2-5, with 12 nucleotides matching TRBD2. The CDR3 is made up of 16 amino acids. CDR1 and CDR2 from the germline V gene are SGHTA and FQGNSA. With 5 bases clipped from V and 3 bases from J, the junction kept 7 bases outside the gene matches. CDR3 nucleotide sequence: TGTGCCAGCAGCCCCACCTGGACTAGCGGGAAAGAGACCCAGTACTTC. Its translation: CASSPTWTSGKETQYF. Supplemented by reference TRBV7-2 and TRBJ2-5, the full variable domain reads GAGVSQSPSNKVTEKGKDVELRCDPISGHTALYWYRQSLGQGLEFLIYFQGNSAPDKSGLPSDRFSAERTGGSVSTLTIQRTQQEDSAVYLCASSPTWTSGKETQYFGPGTRLLVL.

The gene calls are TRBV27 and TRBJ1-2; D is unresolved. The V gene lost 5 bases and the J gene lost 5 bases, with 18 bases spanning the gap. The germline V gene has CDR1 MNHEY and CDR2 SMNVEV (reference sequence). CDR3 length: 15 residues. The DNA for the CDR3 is TGTGCCAGCAGTGCCGGAGCGGTCAGCATTTATGGCTACACCTTC. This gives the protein CASSAGAVSIYGYTF.

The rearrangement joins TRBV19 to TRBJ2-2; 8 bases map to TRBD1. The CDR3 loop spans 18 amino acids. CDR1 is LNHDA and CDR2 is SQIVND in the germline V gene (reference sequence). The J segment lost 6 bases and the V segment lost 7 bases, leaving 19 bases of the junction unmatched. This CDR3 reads CASTDPFYLDRESGELFF. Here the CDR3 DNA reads TGTGCCAGTACCGACCCCTTCTACTTGGACAGGGAGTCCGGGGAGCTGTTTTTT.

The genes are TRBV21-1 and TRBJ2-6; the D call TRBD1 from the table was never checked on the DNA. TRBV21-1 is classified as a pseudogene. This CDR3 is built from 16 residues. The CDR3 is CAVGTGGYSGANVLTF. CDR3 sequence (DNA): TGTGCCGTAGGAACAGGGGGTTACTCTGGGGCCAACGTCCTGACTTTC.

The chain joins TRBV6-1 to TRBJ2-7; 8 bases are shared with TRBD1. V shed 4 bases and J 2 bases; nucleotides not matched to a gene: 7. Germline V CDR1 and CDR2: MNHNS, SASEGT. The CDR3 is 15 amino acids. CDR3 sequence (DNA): TGTGCCAGCAGTGTTAGAACAGGGGGTCCCTACGAGCAGTACTTC. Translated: CASSVRTGGPYEQYF.

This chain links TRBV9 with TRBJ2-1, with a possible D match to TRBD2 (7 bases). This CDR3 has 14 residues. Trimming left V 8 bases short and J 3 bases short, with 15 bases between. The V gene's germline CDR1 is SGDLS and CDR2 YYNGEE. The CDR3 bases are TGTGCCAGTCGAGGGGGGGGACTCTACAATGAGCAGTTCTTC. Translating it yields CASRGGGLYNEQFF.

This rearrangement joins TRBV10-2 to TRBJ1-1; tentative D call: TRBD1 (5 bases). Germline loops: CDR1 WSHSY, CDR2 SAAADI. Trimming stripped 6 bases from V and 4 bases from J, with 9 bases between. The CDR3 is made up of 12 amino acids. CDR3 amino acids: CASRQGGTEAFF. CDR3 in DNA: TGCGCCAGCAGGCAGGGCGGCACTGAAGCTTTCTTT.

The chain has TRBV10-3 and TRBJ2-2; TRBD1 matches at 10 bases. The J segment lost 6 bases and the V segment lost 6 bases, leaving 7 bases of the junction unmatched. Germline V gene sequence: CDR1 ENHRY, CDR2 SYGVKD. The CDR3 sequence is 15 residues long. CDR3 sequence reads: CAIRKTGGSAGELFF. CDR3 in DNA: TGTGCCATCAGAAAGACAGGGGGCTCGGCCGGGGAGCTGTTTTTT.

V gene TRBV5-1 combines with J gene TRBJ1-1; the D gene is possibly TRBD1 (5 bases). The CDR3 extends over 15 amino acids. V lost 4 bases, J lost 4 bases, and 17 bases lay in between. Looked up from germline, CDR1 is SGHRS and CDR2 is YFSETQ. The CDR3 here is CASSADSTFSTEAFF. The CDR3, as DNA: TGCGCCAGCAGCGCAGACAGCACATTCAGCACTGAAGCTTTCTTT.

This chain's CDR3 is CASSPGQGYTF. For the CDR3, the DNA is TGTGCCAGCTCACCTGGTCAGGGCTACACCTTC. The chain combines TRBV18 with TRBJ1-2; no reliable D call. V was clipped by 3 bases and J by 8 bases, with 7 bases between them. In germline, CDR1 is KGHSH, CDR2 LQKENI. This CDR3 contains 11 residues.

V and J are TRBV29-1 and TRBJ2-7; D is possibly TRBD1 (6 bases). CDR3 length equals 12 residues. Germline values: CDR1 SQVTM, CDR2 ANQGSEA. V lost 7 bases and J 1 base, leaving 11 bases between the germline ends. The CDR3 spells CSARTVSYEQYF. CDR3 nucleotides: TGCAGCGCTAGGACAGTTTCCTACGAGCAGTACTTC.